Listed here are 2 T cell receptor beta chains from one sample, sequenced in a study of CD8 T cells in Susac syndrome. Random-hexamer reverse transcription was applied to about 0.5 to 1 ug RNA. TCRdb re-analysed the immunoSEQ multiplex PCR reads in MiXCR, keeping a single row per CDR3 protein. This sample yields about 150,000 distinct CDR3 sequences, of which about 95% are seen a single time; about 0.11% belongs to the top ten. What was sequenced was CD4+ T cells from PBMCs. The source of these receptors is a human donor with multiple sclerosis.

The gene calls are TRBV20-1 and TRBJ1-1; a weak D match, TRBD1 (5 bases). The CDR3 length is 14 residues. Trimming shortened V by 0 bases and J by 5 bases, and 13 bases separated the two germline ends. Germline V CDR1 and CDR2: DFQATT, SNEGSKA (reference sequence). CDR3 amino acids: CSARDERGGTEAFF. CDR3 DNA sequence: TGCAGTGCTAGAGATGAAAGGGGTGGGACTGAAGCTTTCTTT.

CDR3 amino acids: CASSEYSGQETQYF. The CDR3 DNA is TGTGCCAGCAGTGAATATTCAGGACAAGAGACCCAGTACTTC. The chain recombines TRBV25-1 with TRBJ2-5; D is undetermined. This CDR3 is built from 14 residues. V lost 0 bases to trimming and J lost 2 bases, with 7 bases between them. From germline, CDR1 is MGHDK and CDR2 SYGVNS.